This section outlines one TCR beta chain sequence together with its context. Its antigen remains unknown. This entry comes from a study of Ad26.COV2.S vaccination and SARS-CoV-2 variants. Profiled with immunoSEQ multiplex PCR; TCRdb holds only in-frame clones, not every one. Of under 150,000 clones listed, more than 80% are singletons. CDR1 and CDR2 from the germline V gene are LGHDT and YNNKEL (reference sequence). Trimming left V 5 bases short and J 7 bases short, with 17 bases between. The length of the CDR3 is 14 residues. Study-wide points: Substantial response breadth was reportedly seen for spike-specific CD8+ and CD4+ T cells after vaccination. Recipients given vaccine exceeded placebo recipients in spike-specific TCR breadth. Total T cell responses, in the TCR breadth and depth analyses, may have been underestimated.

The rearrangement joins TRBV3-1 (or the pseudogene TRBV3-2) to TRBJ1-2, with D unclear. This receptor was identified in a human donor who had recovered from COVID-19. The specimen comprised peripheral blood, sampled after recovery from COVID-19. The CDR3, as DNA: TGTGCCAGCAGCTACTATGACGGGCGCGGTGGCTACACCTTC. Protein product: CASSYYDGRGGYTF.